This T cell receptor (beta chain) was obtained from a study of beta chain features in type 1 diabetes. General study points: A cDNA-based sequencing approach could over-represent cells with high TCR expression. For patients and controls alike, PCR might favor shorter templates to the same degree. The study found moderately but significantly shorter TCRB CDR3s in all four CD4+ subsets of Type 1 diabetes patients.

As for this clone: What it binds is unknown.

From germline, CDR1 is MNHEY and CDR2 SVGAGI. V lost 7 bases, J lost 2 bases, and 12 bases lay in between. This CDR3 is 13 amino acids long. All of the isolated RNA was reverse transcribed, so expressed TCRB transcripts were sequenced. Some clones are missing from TCRdb's copy, which holds only in-frame ones; the method was immunoSEQ multiplex PCR. Of roughly 400,000 clones listed, more than 13% are singletons. Central memory, naive, regulatory and stem cell-like memory CD4+ cells were sorted by CD45RO/CCR7/CD25/CD127/CD95/CD27. The chain uses TRBV6-5 and TRBJ2-7, with a tentative D call TRBD1 (5 bases). The sample comprised naive CD4+ T cells from blood. The TCR comes from a woman aged 18-35 years in good health. The DNA of the CDR3 is TGTGCCAGCACCACAGGACGGGCCTACGAGCAGTACTTC. It codes for CASTTGRAYEQYF.